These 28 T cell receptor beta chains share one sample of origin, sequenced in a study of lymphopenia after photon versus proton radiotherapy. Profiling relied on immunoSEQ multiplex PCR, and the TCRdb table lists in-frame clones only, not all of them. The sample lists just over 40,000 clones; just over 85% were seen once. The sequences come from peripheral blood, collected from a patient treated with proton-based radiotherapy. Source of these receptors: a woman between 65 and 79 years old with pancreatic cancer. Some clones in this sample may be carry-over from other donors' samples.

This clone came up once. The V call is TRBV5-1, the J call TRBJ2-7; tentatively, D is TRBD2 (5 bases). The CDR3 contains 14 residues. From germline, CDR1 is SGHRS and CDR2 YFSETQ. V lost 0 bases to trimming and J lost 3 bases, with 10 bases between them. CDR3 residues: CASSLGNEGYEQYF. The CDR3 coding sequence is TGCGCCAGCAGCTTGGGGAATGAGGGCTACGAGCAGTACTTC.

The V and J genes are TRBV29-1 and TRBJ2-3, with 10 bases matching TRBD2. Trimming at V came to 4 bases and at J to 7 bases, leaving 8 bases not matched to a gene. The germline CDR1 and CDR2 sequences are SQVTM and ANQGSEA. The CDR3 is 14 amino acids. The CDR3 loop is CSVGGASGSNTQYF. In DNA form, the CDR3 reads TGCAGCGTTGGCGGGGCTAGCGGGAGCAATACGCAGTATTTT.

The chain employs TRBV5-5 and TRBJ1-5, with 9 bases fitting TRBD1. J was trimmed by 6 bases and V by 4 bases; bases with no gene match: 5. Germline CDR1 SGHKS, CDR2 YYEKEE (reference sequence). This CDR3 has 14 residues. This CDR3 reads CASSTGTGFQPQHF. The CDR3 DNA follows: TGTGCCAGCAGCACCGGGACAGGGTTTCAGCCCCAGCATTTT. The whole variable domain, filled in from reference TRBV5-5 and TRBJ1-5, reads DAGVTQSPTHLIKTRGQQVTLRCSPISGHKSVSWYQQVLGQGPQFIFQYYEKEERGRGNFPDRFSARQFPNYSSELNVNALLLGDSALYLCASSTGTGFQPQHFGDGTRLSIL.

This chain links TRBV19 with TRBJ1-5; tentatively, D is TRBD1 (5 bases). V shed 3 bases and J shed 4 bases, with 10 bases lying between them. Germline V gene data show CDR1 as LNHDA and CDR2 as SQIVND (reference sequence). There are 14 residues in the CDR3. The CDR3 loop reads CASSIGDLNQPQHF. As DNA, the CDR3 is TGTGCCAGTAGTATTGGGGACTTAAATCAGCCCCAGCATTTT.

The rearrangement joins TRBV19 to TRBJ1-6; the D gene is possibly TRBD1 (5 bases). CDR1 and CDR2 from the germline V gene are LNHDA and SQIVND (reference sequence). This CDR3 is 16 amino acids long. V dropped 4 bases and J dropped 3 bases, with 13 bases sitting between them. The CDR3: CASSRDGSLYNSPLHF. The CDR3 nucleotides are TGTGCCAGTAGTAGGGACGGAAGCCTCTATAATTCACCCCTCCACTTT.

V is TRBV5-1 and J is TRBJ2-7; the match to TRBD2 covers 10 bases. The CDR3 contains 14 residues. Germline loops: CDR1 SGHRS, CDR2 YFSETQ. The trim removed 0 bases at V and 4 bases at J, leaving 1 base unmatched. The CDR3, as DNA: TGCGCCAGCAGCTTGGGGACTAGCGGTTACGAGCAGTACTTC. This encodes CASSLGTSGYEQYF.

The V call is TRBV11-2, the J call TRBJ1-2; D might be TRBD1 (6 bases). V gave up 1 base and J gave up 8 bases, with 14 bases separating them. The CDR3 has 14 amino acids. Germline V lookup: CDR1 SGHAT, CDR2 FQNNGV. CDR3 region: CASSLVAGAGGYTF. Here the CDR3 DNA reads TGTGCCAGCAGCTTAGTTGCGGGGGCAGGCGGCTACACCTTC.

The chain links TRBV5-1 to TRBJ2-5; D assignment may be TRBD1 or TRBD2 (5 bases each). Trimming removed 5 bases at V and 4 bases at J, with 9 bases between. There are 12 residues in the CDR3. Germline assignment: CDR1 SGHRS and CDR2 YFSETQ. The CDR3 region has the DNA TGCGCCAGCAGTAGTGGGGGAGAGACCCAGTACTTC. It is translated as CASSSGGETQYF.

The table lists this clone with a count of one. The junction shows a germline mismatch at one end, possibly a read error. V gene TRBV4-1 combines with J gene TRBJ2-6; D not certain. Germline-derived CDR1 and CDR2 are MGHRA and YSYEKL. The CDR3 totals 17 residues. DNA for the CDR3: TGCGCCGGCAGCCAAGAGCCCTGGGGCTCTGGGGCCAACGTCCTGACTTTC. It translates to CAGSQEPWGSGANVLTF.

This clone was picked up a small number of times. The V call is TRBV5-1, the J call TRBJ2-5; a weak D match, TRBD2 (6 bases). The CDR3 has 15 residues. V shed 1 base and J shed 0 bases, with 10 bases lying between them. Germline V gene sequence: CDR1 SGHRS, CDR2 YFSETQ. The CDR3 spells CASSLWGDHQETQYF. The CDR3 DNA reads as TGCGCCAGCAGCTTGTGGGGGGACCACCAAGAGACCCAGTACTTC.

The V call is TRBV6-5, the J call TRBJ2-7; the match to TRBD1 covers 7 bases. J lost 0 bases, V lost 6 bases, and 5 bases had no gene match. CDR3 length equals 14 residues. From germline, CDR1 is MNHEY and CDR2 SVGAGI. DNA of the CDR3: TGTGCCAGCAGCACTAGACAGGGCTCCTACGAGCAGTACTTC. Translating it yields CASSTRQGSYEQYF.

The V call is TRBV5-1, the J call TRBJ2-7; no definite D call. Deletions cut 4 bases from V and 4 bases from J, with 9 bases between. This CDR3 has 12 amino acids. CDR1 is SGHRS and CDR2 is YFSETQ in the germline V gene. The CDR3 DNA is TGCGCCAGCAGCCCCGACGGTTACGAGCAGTACTTC. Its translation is CASSPDGYEQYF.

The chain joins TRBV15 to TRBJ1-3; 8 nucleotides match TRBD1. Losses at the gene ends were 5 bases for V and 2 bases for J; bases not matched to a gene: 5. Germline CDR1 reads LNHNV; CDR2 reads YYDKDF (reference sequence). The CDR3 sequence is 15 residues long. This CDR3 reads CATSHDRGPGNTIYF. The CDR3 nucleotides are TGTGCCACCAGCCATGACAGGGGTCCTGGAAACACCATATATTTT.

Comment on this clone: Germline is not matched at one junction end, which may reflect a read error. The CDR3, as DNA: TGTGCCGCCAGCAGGAGTAGGACAGGGGTGGATCAGCCCCAGCATTTT. It is translated as CAASRSRTGVDQPQHF. The chain is built from TRBV15 and TRBJ1-5, with 9 bases that match TRBD1. Germline V gene lookup returns CDR1 LNHNV and CDR2 YYDKDF (reference sequence). The CDR3 has 16 residues.

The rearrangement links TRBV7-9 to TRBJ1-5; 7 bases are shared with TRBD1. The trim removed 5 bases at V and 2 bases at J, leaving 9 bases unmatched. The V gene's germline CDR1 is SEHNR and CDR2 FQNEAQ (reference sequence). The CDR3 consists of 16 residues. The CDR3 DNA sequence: TGTGCCAGCAGCGCCTTCAGGGGGGAGGGCAATCAGCCCCAGCATTTT. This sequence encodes CASSAFRGEGNQPQHF.

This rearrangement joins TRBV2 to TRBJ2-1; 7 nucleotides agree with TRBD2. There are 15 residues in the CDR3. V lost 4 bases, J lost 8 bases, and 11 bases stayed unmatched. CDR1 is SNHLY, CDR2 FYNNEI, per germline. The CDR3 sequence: CASSVGRAAADEQFF. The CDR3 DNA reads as TGTGCCAGCAGTGTTGGGAGGGCCGCGGCGGATGAGCAGTTCTTC.

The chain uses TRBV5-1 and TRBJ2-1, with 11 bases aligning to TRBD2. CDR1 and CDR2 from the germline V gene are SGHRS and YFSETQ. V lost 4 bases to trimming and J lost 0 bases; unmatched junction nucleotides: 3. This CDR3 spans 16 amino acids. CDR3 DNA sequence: TGCGCCAGCAGCCCGGGACTAGCGGCCTCCTACAATGAGCAGTTCTTC. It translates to CASSPGLAASYNEQFF. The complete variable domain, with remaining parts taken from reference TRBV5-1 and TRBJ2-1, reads KAGVTQTPRYLIKTRGQQVTLSCSPISGHRSVSWYQQTPGQGLQFLFEYFSETQRNKGNFPGRFSGRQFSNSRSEMNVSTLELGDSALYLCASSPGLAASYNEQFFGPGTRLTVL.

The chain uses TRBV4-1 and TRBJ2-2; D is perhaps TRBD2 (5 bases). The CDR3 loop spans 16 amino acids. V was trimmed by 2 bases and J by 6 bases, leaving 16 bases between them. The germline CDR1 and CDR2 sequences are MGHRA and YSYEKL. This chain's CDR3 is CASSQHWTPEPGELFF. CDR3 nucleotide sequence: TGCGCCAGCAGCCAACACTGGACTCCAGAACCCGGGGAGCTGTTTTTT.

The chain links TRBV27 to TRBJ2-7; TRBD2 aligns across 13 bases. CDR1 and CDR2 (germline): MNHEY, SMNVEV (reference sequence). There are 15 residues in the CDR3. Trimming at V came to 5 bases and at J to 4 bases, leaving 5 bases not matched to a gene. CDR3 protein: CASSPGLAGIYEQYF. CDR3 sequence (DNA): TGTGCCAGCAGTCCGGGACTAGCGGGGATATACGAGCAGTACTTC.

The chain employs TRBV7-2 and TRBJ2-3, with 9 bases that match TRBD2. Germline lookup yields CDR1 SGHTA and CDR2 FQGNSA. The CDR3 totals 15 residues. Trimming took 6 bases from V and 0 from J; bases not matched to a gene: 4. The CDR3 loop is CASRAGGLSTDTQYF. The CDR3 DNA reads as TGTGCCAGCAGAGCGGGAGGCCTGAGCACAGATACGCAGTATTTT. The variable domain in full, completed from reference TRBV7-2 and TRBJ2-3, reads GAGVSQSPSNKVTEKGKDVELRCDPISGHTALYWYRQSLGQGLEFLIYFQGNSAPDKSGLPSDRFSAERTGGSVSTLTIQRTQQEDSAVYLCASRAGGLSTDTQYFGPGTRLTVL.

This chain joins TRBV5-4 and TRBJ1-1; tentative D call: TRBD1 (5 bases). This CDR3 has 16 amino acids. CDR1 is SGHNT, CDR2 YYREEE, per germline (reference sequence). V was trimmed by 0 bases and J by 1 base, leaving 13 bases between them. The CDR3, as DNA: TGTGCCAGCAGCTTGGCCCGGGGCGGCGGGAACACTGAAGCTTTCTTT. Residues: CASSLARGGGNTEAFF.

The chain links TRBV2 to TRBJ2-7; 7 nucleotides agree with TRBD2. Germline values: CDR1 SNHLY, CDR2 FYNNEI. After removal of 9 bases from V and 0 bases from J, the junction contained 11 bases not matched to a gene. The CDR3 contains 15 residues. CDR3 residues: CASAGAAGSSYEQYF. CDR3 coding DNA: TGTGCCAGTGCGGGAGCTGCGGGAAGCTCCTACGAGCAGTACTTC.

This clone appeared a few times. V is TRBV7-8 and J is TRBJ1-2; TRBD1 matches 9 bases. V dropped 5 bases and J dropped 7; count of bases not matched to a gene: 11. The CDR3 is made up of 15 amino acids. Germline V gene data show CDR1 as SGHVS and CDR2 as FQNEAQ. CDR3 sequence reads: CASSVTGQGVSGYTF. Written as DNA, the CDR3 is TGTGCCAGCAGCGTTACGGGACAGGGTGTAAGTGGCTACACCTTC.

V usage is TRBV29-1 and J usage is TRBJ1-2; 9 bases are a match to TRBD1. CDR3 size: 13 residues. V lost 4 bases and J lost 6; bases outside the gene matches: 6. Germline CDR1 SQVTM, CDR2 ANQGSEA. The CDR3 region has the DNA TGCAGCGTTGTCGGGACAGGGATAGATGGCTACACCTTC. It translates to CSVVGTGIDGYTF.

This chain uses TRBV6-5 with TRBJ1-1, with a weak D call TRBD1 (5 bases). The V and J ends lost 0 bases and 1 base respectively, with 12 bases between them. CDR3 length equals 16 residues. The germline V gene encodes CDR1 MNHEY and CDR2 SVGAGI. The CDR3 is CASSYSSGRKNTEAFF. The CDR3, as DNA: TGTGCCAGCAGTTACTCATCGGGACGGAAGAACACTGAAGCTTTCTTT.

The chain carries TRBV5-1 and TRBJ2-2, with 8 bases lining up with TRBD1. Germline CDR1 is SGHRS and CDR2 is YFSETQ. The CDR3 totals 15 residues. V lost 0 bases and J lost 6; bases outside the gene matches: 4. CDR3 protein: CASSLAQGAAGELFF. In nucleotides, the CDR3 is TGCGCCAGCAGCTTGGCCCAGGGGGCGGCCGGGGAGCTGTTTTTT. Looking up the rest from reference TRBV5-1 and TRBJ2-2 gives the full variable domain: KAGVTQTPRYLIKTRGQQVTLSCSPISGHRSVSWYQQTPGQGLQFLFEYFSETQRNKGNFPGRFSGRQFSNSRSEMNVSTLELGDSALYLCASSLAQGAAGELFFGEGSRLTVL.

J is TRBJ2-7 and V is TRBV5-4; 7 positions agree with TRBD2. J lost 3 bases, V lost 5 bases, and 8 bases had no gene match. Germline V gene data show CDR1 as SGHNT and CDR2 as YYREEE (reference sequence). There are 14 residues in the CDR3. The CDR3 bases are TGTGCCAGCAGGCTGGGAGGGAGTGACTACGAGCAGTACTTC. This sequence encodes CASRLGGSDYEQYF.

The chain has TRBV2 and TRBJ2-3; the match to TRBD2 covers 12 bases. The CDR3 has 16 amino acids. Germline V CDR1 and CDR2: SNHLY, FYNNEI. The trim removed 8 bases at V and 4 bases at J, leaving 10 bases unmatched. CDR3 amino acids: CASWETSGRSADTQYF. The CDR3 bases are TGTGCCAGCTGGGAGACTAGCGGGAGATCGGCAGATACGCAGTATTTT.